This TCR beta chain comes out of a study of T cells in Graves' hyperthyroidism and ophthalmopathy. Whole-study results and caveats: Among thyroid clonotypes expanded above 0.001, most also appeared in blood.

This clonotype was counted many times. The antigen is not known. The authors deemed Graves' hyperthyroidism stable absent ophthalmopathy progression within 18 months. TCR beta CDR3 region amplification was performed from RNA transcripts. When the TCR CDR3 underwent first-round RT-PCR, the HTBI primer set was used. Using its own MiXCR run on the multiplex PCR reads, TCRdb lists one record per CDR3 protein. The sample shows hundreds of thousands of distinct CDR3 sequences, over 35% of them seen only once. J was trimmed by 4 bases and V by 6 bases; bases with no gene match: 6. CDR3 size: 14 residues. Germline V gene data show CDR1 as LNHDA and CDR2 as SQIVND (reference sequence).

The TCR was taken from a man in his late teens or twenties with Graves' hyperthyroidism. The chain has TRBV19 and TRBJ1-5; 7 bases fit TRBD1. Sample: blood. The CDR3 loop is CASSRPGGNQPQHF. CDR3 bases: TGTGCCAGTAGCCGCCCAGGGGGGAATCAGCCCCAGCATTTT.